This T cell receptor (beta chain) was sequenced during a study of blood T cell repertoires in COVID-19. Study-wide context: Spain, Italy and the United States supplied samples that represented acute and convalescent COVID-19. Sample material is recorded as cDNA or gDNA derived from T cells, B-cell-depleted T cells, or PBMCs.

Germline V lookup: CDR1 LNHNV, CDR2 YYDKDF (reference sequence). V shed 8 bases and J shed 3 bases, with 13 bases lying between them. This CDR3 has 13 residues. Per the original data handling: Amplification of reference gene primers provided the estimated nucleated cell counts. TCRdb's table, derived via immunoSEQ multiplex PCR, lists solely in-frame clones and lacks some. That table supplies the V and J calls and clone size; D and trimming were determined from the DNA. The sample has about 30,000 clones, roughly nine tenths seen once. The source material was peripheral blood. J is TRBJ1-1 and V is TRBV15; D remains ambiguous. The TCR sequence derives from a man aged 55 to 70 with active COVID-19. The CDR3 DNA follows: TGTGCCACCGCGAGGCAGCTTTACACTGAAGCTTTCTTT. Translation gives CATARQLYTEAFF.